The 27 T cell receptor beta chains reported below all come from one sample, sequenced in a study of blood T cell repertoires in COVID-19. The repertoire was sequenced with immunoSEQ multiplex PCR; TCRdb's copy has only in-frame clones and lacks some. The table has roughly 81,000 clones, approximately 83% seen once. The sequenced sample was peripheral blood. The source is a woman in her sixties or seventies with acute or convalescent COVID-19.

V gene TRBV28 combines with J gene TRBJ1-1; D is possibly TRBD1 (5 bases). CDR1 is MDHEN, CDR2 SYDVKM, per germline. Deletions cut 8 bases from V and 11 bases from J, with 21 bases between. There are 13 residues in the CDR3. The CDR3 bases are TGTGCCAGCGGATACAGGAGCTGGGGTGGGGCTTTCTTT. Translated, it gives CASGYRSWGGAFF.

The chain recombines TRBV9 with TRBJ1-1; 8 bases align to TRBD1. Per the germline V gene, CDR1 is SGDLS and CDR2 is YYNGEE. The CDR3 totals 13 residues. The V gene end was trimmed by 3 bases and the J gene end by 3 bases; junction bases not matched to a gene: 1. CDR3 DNA sequence: TGTGCCAGCAGCGGGGGACAGGACACTGAAGCTTTCTTT. As protein: CASSGGQDTEAFF.

The chain combines TRBV10-3 with TRBJ2-1; 9 bases are a match to TRBD1. The CDR3 consists of 16 residues. Germline CDR1 reads ENHRY; CDR2 reads SYGVKD. V shed 2 bases and J 0 bases; nucleotides not matched to a gene: 2. DNA for the CDR3: TGTGCCATCAGTGAGGGACAGGGGAGCTCCTACAATGAGCAGTTCTTC. This encodes CAISEGQGSSYNEQFF.

The genes are TRBV4-2 and TRBJ1-1; D possibly corresponds to TRBD1 (6 bases). The V end was cut by 4 bases, the J end by 2 bases, with 17 bases between. This CDR3 comprises 16 residues. Germline CDR1 is LGHNA and CDR2 is YNFKEQ. The CDR3 DNA reads as TGTGCCAGCAGCCGCTTGGGGGCGGAACACAACACTGAAGCTTTCTTT. This encodes CASSRLGAEHNTEAFF.

The chain has TRBV9 and TRBJ1-2; 8 nucleotides agree with TRBD1. This CDR3 is built from 13 residues. V shed 5 bases and J 6 bases; nucleotides not matched to a gene: 6. Germline values: CDR1 SGDLS, CDR2 YYNGEE. The CDR3 bases are TGTGCCAGCAGTGACTTGACAGGGGATGGCTACACCTTC. Its protein product is CASSDLTGDGYTF.

The table lists this clone with a count of one. This sequence joins TRBV6-6 and TRBJ1-4; the D is unclear. The germline V gene encodes CDR1 MNHNY and CDR2 SVGAGI (reference sequence). The CDR3 covers 15 residues. V was shortened by 2 bases and J by 7 bases, with 14 bases between the two germline ends. The CDR3, as DNA: TGTGCCAGCAGTTACCCCGACCAAAGCGGTGAAAAACTGTTTTTT. Its protein product is CASSYPDQSGEKLFF.

The chain uses TRBV24-1 and TRBJ2-1, with a possible D match to TRBD1 (5 bases). Deletions cut 5 bases from V and 9 bases from J, with 19 bases between. The CDR3 sequence is 15 residues long. Germline CDR1 is KGHDR and CDR2 is SFDVKD. Written as DNA, the CDR3 is TGTGCCACCAGTGCCTACCCCATAACAGGAATTGAGCAGTTCTTC. This codes for CATSAYPITGIEQFF.

Here the CDR3 DNA reads TGTGCCAGCAGCTTTTACTCCGGGACAGAGATCGGCTACACCTTC. Amino acid sequence: CASSFYSGTEIGYTF. J is TRBJ1-2 and V is TRBV7-2, with TRBD1 matching over 7 bases. Trimming at V came to 3 bases and at J to 8 bases, leaving 12 bases not matched to a gene. This CDR3 contains 15 residues. Per the germline V gene, CDR1 is SGHTA and CDR2 is FQGNSA.

V is TRBV11-3 and J is TRBJ1-2, with D perhaps TRBD1 (6 bases). The CDR3 has 12 residues. Trimming cost V 1 base and J 7 bases, with 7 bases left between them. In germline, CDR1 is SGHNT, CDR2 YENEEA. This CDR3 reads CASSLVGGGYTF. The CDR3 DNA reads TGTGCCAGCAGCTTAGTAGGGGGTGGCTACACCTTC.

The chain uses TRBV19 and TRBJ1-5, with TRBD1 as a possible D gene (5 bases). CDR1 and CDR2 from the germline V gene are LNHDA and SQIVND (reference sequence). Deletions cut 5 bases from V and 1 base from J, with 18 bases between. The CDR3 consists of 17 residues. CDR3 protein: CASSPPTRVSSNQPQHF. For the CDR3, the DNA is TGTGCCAGTAGTCCCCCAACCAGGGTATCAAGCAATCAGCCCCAGCATTTT.

The chain is built from TRBV7-3 and TRBJ1-2, with 8 bases aligning to TRBD1. CDR1 and CDR2 (germline): SGHTA, FQGTGA. There are 14 residues in the CDR3. Trimming removed 5 bases from V and 8 bases from J; junction bases left unmatched: 10. DNA for the CDR3: TGTGCCAGCAGCCCGCAGGGGGCCGGAGGCGGCTACACCTTC. Translating it yields CASSPQGAGGGYTF.

The rearrangement links TRBV5-1 to TRBJ2-7, with 11 bases matching TRBD2. J was trimmed by 5 bases and V by 0 bases; bases with no gene match: 7. The CDR3 runs to 16 residues. Germline-derived CDR1 and CDR2 are SGHRS and YFSETQ. DNA for the CDR3: TGCGCCAGCAGCTTGGTAGCGGGGGGGGCTACCGACGAGCAGTACTTC. This codes for CASSLVAGGATDEQYF. Drawing the rest from reference TRBV5-1 and TRBJ2-7, the complete variable domain is KAGVTQTPRYLIKTRGQQVTLSCSPISGHRSVSWYQQTPGQGLQFLFEYFSETQRNKGNFPGRFSGRQFSNSRSEMNVSTLELGDSALYLCASSLVAGGATDEQYFGPGTRLTVT.

The genes are TRBV5-6 and TRBJ2-5; possibly TRBD1 for D (8 bases). Germline-derived CDR1 and CDR2 are SGHDT and YYEEEE. The CDR3 sequence is 14 residues long. V lost 4 bases, J lost 5 bases, and 15 bases lay in between. The CDR3 region is CASSVDREGETQYF. In DNA form, the CDR3 reads TGTGCCAGCAGCGTGGACAGGGAGGGCGAGACCCAGTACTTC.

This chain uses TRBV19 with TRBJ2-5, with 8 bases identical to TRBD2. Unmatched junction bases numbered 5, after V lost 4 bases and J lost 1 base. The V gene's germline CDR1 is LNHDA and CDR2 SQIVND (reference sequence). The CDR3 is 15 amino acids. This CDR3 is CASSRLAGTQETQYF. The CDR3 bases are TGTGCCAGTAGTAGGTTAGCGGGGACCCAAGAGACCCAGTACTTC.

In DNA form, the CDR3 reads TGTGCCAGCATCCAACAAGAGACCCAGTACTTC. As protein: CASIQQETQYF. V gene TRBV7-9 combines with J gene TRBJ2-5; D unresolved. The CDR3 totals 11 residues. Germline loops: CDR1 SEHNR, CDR2 FQNEAQ (reference sequence). The ends were cut back, 7 bases at V and 2 bases at J, with 5 bases in the middle.

The V call is TRBV5-1, the J call TRBJ2-5, with TRBD1 identical over 9 bases. The germline gives CDR1 SGHRS, CDR2 YFSETQ. V lost 3 bases to trimming and J lost 5 bases; unmatched junction nucleotides: 5. This CDR3 is 14 amino acids long. Written as DNA, the CDR3 is TGCGCCAGCAGCTCCACAGGGGGCAGGGAGACCCAGTACTTC. It codes for CASSSTGGRETQYF.

The chain recombines TRBV4-2 with TRBJ2-1; possibly TRBD2 for D (7 bases). Trimming removed 7 bases at V and 12 bases at J, with 25 bases between. The CDR3 covers 15 residues. From germline, CDR1 is LGHNA and CDR2 YNFKEQ. CDR3 region: CASNEGGTTWGPQFF. CDR3 in DNA: TGTGCCAGCAATGAGGGGGGGACCACTTGGGGTCCGCAGTTCTTC.

V usage is TRBV7-9 and J usage is TRBJ2-3, with TRBD1 matching 8 bases. CDR3 size: 17 residues. The junction had 8 bases not matched to a gene; V was cut back by 1 base and J by 2 bases. Germline V CDR1 and CDR2: SEHNR, FQNEAQ (reference sequence). The CDR3: CASSLGKGGQVTDTQYF. The CDR3 coding sequence is TGTGCCAGCAGCTTAGGGAAAGGGGGACAGGTCACAGATACGCAGTATTTT.

The rearrangement uses TRBV3-1 (or the pseudogene TRBV3-2) and TRBJ1-6, with TRBD1 as a possible D gene (6 bases). This CDR3 has 16 residues. Looked up from germline, CDR1 is LGHDT and CDR2 is YNNKEL (reference sequence). V was shortened by 5 bases and J by 5 bases, with 16 bases between the two germline ends. Here the CDR3 DNA reads TGTGCCAGCAGCAGCGACAGGAAGTGGAATAATTCACCCCTCCACTTT. Its protein is CASSSDRKWNNSPLHF.

V usage is TRBV30 and J usage is TRBJ2-5, with 7 bases aligning to TRBD2. The trim removed 1 base at V and 3 bases at J, leaving 8 bases unmatched. The CDR3 loop spans 15 amino acids. Germline assignment: CDR1 GTSNPN and CDR2 SVGIG (reference sequence). The CDR3 region is CAWSAKGAGKETQYF. Here the CDR3 DNA reads TGTGCCTGGAGTGCCAAAGGAGCGGGGAAAGAGACCCAGTACTTC.

V is TRBV28 and J is TRBJ1-5; D perhaps matches TRBD1 (5 bases). The CDR3 is made up of 17 amino acids. Germline CDR1 reads MDHEN; CDR2 reads SYDVKM. Trimming pared 1 base from V and 6 bases from J, leaving 19 bases between. The CDR3 spells CASSLYRAPGGVQPQHF. DNA for the CDR3: TGTGCCAGCAGTTTATATCGTGCCCCGGGAGGGGTTCAGCCCCAGCATTTT.

This sequence joins TRBV12-3 or TRBV12-4 and TRBJ1-1; 7 positions agree with TRBD1. V shed 5 bases, J shed 7 bases, and the junction held 7 bases outside the gene matches. This CDR3 has 13 amino acids. The CDR3 reads CASSRMGQFEAFF. Written as DNA, the CDR3 is TGTGCCAGCAGTAGGATGGGACAGTTTGAAGCTTTCTTT.

This chain joins TRBV28 and TRBJ2-3; D remains ambiguous. Trimming pared 8 bases from V and 6 bases from J, leaving 24 bases between. CDR1 MDHEN and CDR2 SYDVKM come from the germline V gene. The CDR3 covers 16 residues. The CDR3 is CASLQSSPPSPDTQYF. DNA for the CDR3: TGTGCCAGCCTTCAATCCAGTCCCCCTTCGCCGGATACGCAGTATTTT.

Points on this clone: Sequence at one end of the junction differs from germline and may be a read error. This chain connects TRBV7-7 to TRBJ2-5; TRBD2 agrees at 8 bases. The CDR3 totals 14 residues. CDR1 SSHAT and CDR2 FNYEAQ come from the germline V gene (reference sequence). Written as DNA, the CDR3 is TGTGCTAGCAGCCCATTAGCGGGAAAAGAGACCCAGTACTTC. Translation: CASSPLAGKETQYF.

CDR3 protein: CSVEDLRATYNEQFF. The DNA of the CDR3 is TGCAGCGTTGAAGATCTCAGGGCAACCTACAATGAGCAGTTCTTC. The chain joins TRBV29-1 to TRBJ2-1; possibly TRBD1 for D (5 bases). This CDR3 region has 15 residues. Germline assignment: CDR1 SQVTM and CDR2 ANQGSEA. Trimming took 0 bases from V and 2 from J, leaving 11 bases between them.

This rearrangement joins TRBV9 to TRBJ1-2; 7 positions match TRBD1. Germline lookup yields CDR1 SGDLS and CDR2 YYNGEE. The CDR3 spans 14 residues. The junction had 6 bases not matched to a gene; V was cut back by 4 bases and J by 3 bases. The CDR3 DNA reads TGTGCCAGCAGCTTTACAGGGGCGGACTATGGCTACACCTTC. This gives the protein CASSFTGADYGYTF.

This chain links TRBV6-5 with TRBJ1-1, with D unclear. This CDR3 is 13 amino acids long. Germline lookup yields CDR1 MNHEY and CDR2 SVGAGI. V lost 0 bases and J lost 2, with 4 bases in between. CDR3 loop: CASSYSRNTEAFF. For the CDR3, the DNA is TGTGCCAGCAGTTACTCGAGAAACACTGAAGCTTTCTTT.